A selection of T cell receptor beta chains follows, all from one sample in a study of T cell responses to AZD1222 COVID-19 vaccine. Sequencing was performed with immunoSEQ multiplex PCR; in TCRdb, only in-frame clones are kept and a portion is missing. In the table there are over 100,000 clones, 88% of which are singletons. The source was peripheral blood, collected on day 0 of AZD1222 vaccination. The origin of the receptors is an adult in good health. Each CDR3 is given with its conserved first and last residue. Each record gives: CDR3 protein, CDR3 DNA, clone size, D gene, V gene, J gene. A D gene is named only where the DNA matches it firmly. Clone size, where shown, is once, few, many, or a class for clones that have expanded.

cdr3_aa: CASSYTSISGANVLTF
cdr3_nt: TGTGCCAGCAGTTACACGAGTATCTCTGGGGCCAACGTCCTGACTTTC
clone_size: .
d_call: .
v_call: TRBV6-5
j_call: TRBJ2-6

cdr3_aa: CASSLVLAGEKGNEQFF
cdr3_nt: TGCGCCAGCAGCTTGGTGCTAGCGGGAGAAAAGGGCAATGAGCAGTTCTTC
clone_size: .
d_call: TRBD2
v_call: TRBV5-1
j_call: TRBJ2-1

cdr3_aa: CASSPGRASEAFF
cdr3_nt: TGTGCCAGCAGCCCCGGCAGGGCTTCAGAAGCTTTCTTT
clone_size: .
d_call: .
v_call: TRBV11-2
j_call: TRBJ1-1

cdr3_aa: CASSLDSGGSSYNEQFF
cdr3_nt: TGTGCCAGCAGCTTAGATTCGGGTGGGAGCTCCTACAATGAGCAGTTCTTC
clone_size: .
d_call: .
v_call: TRBV11-3
j_call: TRBJ2-1

cdr3_aa: CASSPSGTGNQPQHF
cdr3_nt: TGTGCCAGCTCACCCTCCGGGACAGGCAATCAGCCCCAGCATTTT
clone_size: .
d_call: TRBD1
v_call: TRBV18
j_call: TRBJ1-5

cdr3_aa: CASSPSRTVFGNTIYF
cdr3_nt: TGTGCCAGCAGCCCTAGCCGGACAGTCTTTGGAAACACCATATATTTT
clone_size: .
d_call: .
v_call: TRBV7-8
j_call: TRBJ1-3

cdr3_aa: CASSLETSPHTQYF
cdr3_nt: TGTGCCAGCAGCTTGGAAACTAGCCCGCATACGCAGTATTTT
clone_size: .
d_call: .
v_call: TRBV5-4
j_call: TRBJ2-3

cdr3_aa: CASSVAGTSDYEQYF
cdr3_nt: TGTGCCAGCAGCGTAGCGGGGACTAGCGACTACGAGCAGTACTTC
clone_size: .
d_call: TRBD2
v_call: TRBV9
j_call: TRBJ2-7

cdr3_aa: CASSLAGGSGNEQFF
cdr3_nt: TGTGCCAGCAGCTTAGCCGGTGGGTCGGGCAATGAGCAGTTCTTC
clone_size: .
d_call: .
v_call: TRBV7-2
j_call: TRBJ2-1

cdr3_aa: CATSASLSNQPQHF
cdr3_nt: TGTGCCACCAGTGCCTCCCTAAGCAATCAGCCCCAGCATTTT
clone_size: .
d_call: .
v_call: TRBV24-1
j_call: TRBJ1-5

cdr3_aa: CASSLGPRDRLRNEQFF
cdr3_nt: TGTGCCAGCAGCTTAGGTCCACGGGACCGTCTCAGGAATGAGCAGTTCTTC
clone_size: .
d_call: .
v_call: TRBV11-3
j_call: TRBJ2-1

cdr3_aa: CASSYVGRGRYEQFF
cdr3_nt: TGTGCCAGCAGTTACGTAGGGCGGGGGAGGTATGAGCAGTTCTTC
clone_size: .
d_call: TRBD2
v_call: TRBV6-5
j_call: TRBJ2-1

cdr3_aa: CASSFIFRTSNYGYTF
cdr3_nt: TGTGCTAGCAGCTTTATTTTCAGGACATCCAACTATGGCTACACCTTC
clone_size: .
d_call: .
v_call: TRBV7-2
j_call: TRBJ1-2

cdr3_aa: CASSHGQGAFYGYTF
cdr3_nt: TGTGCCAGCAGCCACGGACAGGGGGCGTTCTATGGCTACACCTTC
clone_size: .
d_call: TRBD1
v_call: TRBV3-1/TRBV3-2
j_call: TRBJ1-2

cdr3_aa: CASSEGRANEKLFF
cdr3_nt: TGTGCCAGCAGTGAAGGCAGGGCTAATGAAAAACTGTTTTTT
clone_size: .
d_call: .
v_call: TRBV2
j_call: TRBJ1-4

cdr3_aa: CASSPGRGDEQFF
cdr3_nt: TGTGCCAGCAGCCCTGGACGCGGGGATGAGCAGTTCTTC
clone_size: .
d_call: .
v_call: TRBV12-3/TRBV12-4
j_call: TRBJ2-1

cdr3_aa: CASRGQRGTDTQYF
cdr3_nt: TGTGCCTCCCGGGGACAGCGAGGGACAGATACGCAGTATTTT
clone_size: .
d_call: TRBD1
v_call: TRBV9
j_call: TRBJ2-3

cdr3_aa: CASSRLQGTGDTEAFF
cdr3_nt: TGTGCCAGTAGTAGACTACAGGGTACGGGGGACACTGAAGCTTTCTTT
clone_size: .
d_call: .
v_call: TRBV19
j_call: TRBJ1-1

cdr3_aa: CASSQGPGTGDTGELFF
cdr3_nt: TGTGCCAGCAGCCAAGGACCCGGGACAGGGGACACCGGGGAGCTGTTTTTT
clone_size: .
d_call: TRBD1
v_call: TRBV3-1/TRBV3-2
j_call: TRBJ2-2

cdr3_aa: CSVDSGDGNTIYF
cdr3_nt: TGCAGCGTTGATTCAGGGGATGGAAACACCATATATTTT
clone_size: .
d_call: .
v_call: TRBV29-1
j_call: TRBJ1-3

cdr3_aa: CASSLDLGGYSNQPQHF
cdr3_nt: TGTGCCAGCAGCTTAGATTTGGGGGGTTATAGCAATCAGCCCCAGCATTTT
clone_size: .
d_call: .
v_call: TRBV7-2
j_call: TRBJ1-5

cdr3_aa: CASSGTGSQPQHF
cdr3_nt: TGTGCCAGCAGCGGGACAGGGTCTCAGCCCCAGCATTTT
clone_size: .
d_call: TRBD1
v_call: TRBV25-1
j_call: TRBJ1-5

cdr3_aa: CASSPSTTGGIQYF
cdr3_nt: TGTGCCAGCTCACCATCAACCACAGGCGGCATTCAGTACTTC
clone_size: .
d_call: .
v_call: TRBV18
j_call: TRBJ2-4

cdr3_aa: CASSLYGRNKGYTF
cdr3_nt: TGTGCCAGCAGTTTATACGGCAGGAATAAAGGCTACACCTTC
clone_size: .
d_call: .
v_call: TRBV27
j_call: TRBJ1-2

cdr3_aa: CASSPRTGAPGGANVLTF
cdr3_nt: TGCGCCAGCAGCCCCCGCACAGGGGCACCGGGGGGGGCCAACGTCCTGACTTTC
clone_size: .
d_call: TRBD1
v_call: TRBV5-1
j_call: TRBJ2-6

cdr3_aa: CASSFGQGARTEAFF
cdr3_nt: TGTGCCAGCAGCTTCGGGCAGGGGGCGCGAACTGAAGCTTTCTTT
clone_size: .
d_call: TRBD1
v_call: TRBV5-6
j_call: TRBJ1-1

cdr3_aa: CASSLAGAPTLNTGELFF
cdr3_nt: TGTGCCAGCAGCTTAGCCGGCGCGCCAACTCTAAACACCGGGGAGCTGTTTTTT
clone_size: .
d_call: .
v_call: TRBV11-2
j_call: TRBJ2-2

cdr3_aa: CASSEYSTSGAEETQYF
cdr3_nt: TGTGCCAGCAGTGAATACAGCACTAGCGGGGCTGAAGAGACCCAGTACTTC
clone_size: .
d_call: TRBD2
v_call: TRBV6-1
j_call: TRBJ2-5

cdr3_aa: CASREQGANYGYTF
cdr3_nt: TGTGCCAGCAGGGAGCAGGGGGCAAACTATGGCTACACCTTC
clone_size: .
d_call: TRBD1
v_call: TRBV28
j_call: TRBJ1-2

cdr3_aa: CASSLRHGTAYGYTF
cdr3_nt: TGCGCCAGCAGCTTGAGACACGGGACAGCTTATGGCTACACCTTC
clone_size: .
d_call: TRBD1
v_call: TRBV5-1
j_call: TRBJ1-2

cdr3_aa: CASSPFEQSYNEQFF
cdr3_nt: TGTGCCAGCAGCCCCTTTGAACAATCCTACAATGAGCAGTTCTTC
clone_size: few
d_call: .
v_call: TRBV11-3
j_call: TRBJ2-1

cdr3_aa: CASSLSALGGYTF
cdr3_nt: TGTGCCAGCAGCTTGTCTGCTCTAGGGGGCTACACCTTC
clone_size: .
d_call: .
v_call: TRBV5-4
j_call: TRBJ1-2

cdr3_aa: CASSTDRYYEQYF
cdr3_nt: TGTGCCAGTAGTACCGACAGATACTACGAGCAGTACTTC
clone_size: .
d_call: .
v_call: TRBV19
j_call: TRBJ2-7

cdr3_aa: CASSWGLDTEAFF
cdr3_nt: TGTGCCAGCAGCTGGGGGCTGGACACTGAAGCTTTCTTT
clone_size: once
d_call: .
v_call: TRBV9
j_call: TRBJ1-1

cdr3_aa: CASSLGFPQGLDEQFF
cdr3_nt: TGCGCCAGCAGCTTGGGATTCCCTCAGGGATTGGATGAGCAGTTCTTC
clone_size: .
d_call: .
v_call: TRBV5-1
j_call: TRBJ2-1

cdr3_aa: CASSGVPANYGYTF
cdr3_nt: TGTGCCAGCAGCGGGGTCCCAGCTAACTATGGCTACACCTTC
clone_size: .
d_call: .
v_call: TRBV6-5
j_call: TRBJ1-2

cdr3_aa: CASSLGTGGYEQYF
cdr3_nt: TGTGCCAGCAGCTTGGGGACAGGGGGTTACGAGCAGTACTTC
clone_size: once
d_call: TRBD1
v_call: TRBV5-5
j_call: TRBJ2-7

cdr3_aa: CASSQVLSTQYF
cdr3_nt: TGTGCCAGCAGCCAAGTGTTATCTACGCAGTATTTT
clone_size: .
d_call: .
v_call: TRBV3-1/TRBV3-2
j_call: TRBJ2-3

cdr3_aa: CASSLNRAPEAFF
cdr3_nt: TGTGCCAGCAGTCTGAACAGGGCCCCTGAAGCTTTCTTT
clone_size: .
d_call: .
v_call: TRBV12-3/TRBV12-4
j_call: TRBJ1-1

cdr3_aa: CASSHAGAGSYGYTF
cdr3_nt: TGTGCCAGCAGTCACGCCGGGGCAGGGTCCTATGGCTACACCTTC
clone_size: .
d_call: .
v_call: TRBV25-1
j_call: TRBJ1-2

cdr3_aa: CASSLKVGGEQFF
cdr3_nt: TGTGCCAGCAGCTTGAAGGTCGGGGGTGAGCAGTTCTTC
clone_size: .
d_call: .
v_call: TRBV7-2
j_call: TRBJ2-1

cdr3_aa: CAWSRGQGRTYGYTF
cdr3_nt: TGTGCCTGGAGTCGGGGACAGGGGAGAACCTATGGCTACACCTTC
clone_size: .
d_call: TRBD1
v_call: TRBV30
j_call: TRBJ1-2

cdr3_aa: CASSSPNSNTEAFF
cdr3_nt: TGCGCCAGCAGCTCTCCCAATTCAAACACTGAAGCTTTCTTT
clone_size: .
d_call: .
v_call: TRBV5-1
j_call: TRBJ1-1

cdr3_aa: CASSLVASSYEQYF
cdr3_nt: TGCGCCAGCAGCTTGGTAGCTAGCTCCTACGAGCAGTACTTC
clone_size: once
d_call: .
v_call: TRBV5-1
j_call: TRBJ2-7

cdr3_aa: CASAEAYNSPLHF
cdr3_nt: TGTGCCAGCGCAGAAGCGTATAATTCACCCCTCCACTTT
clone_size: .
d_call: .
v_call: TRBV7-3
j_call: TRBJ1-6

cdr3_aa: CASQPTPSYEQYF
cdr3_nt: TGTGCCAGCCAGCCTACTCCCTCCTACGAGCAGTACTTC
clone_size: .
d_call: .
v_call: TRBV6-5
j_call: TRBJ2-7

cdr3_aa: CASSLGWAQTSYEQYF
cdr3_nt: TGCGCCAGCAGCTTGGGGTGGGCACAAACTTCCTACGAGCAGTACTTC
clone_size: .
d_call: .
v_call: TRBV5-1
j_call: TRBJ2-7

cdr3_aa: CASSQDSGQGSGGELFF
cdr3_nt: TGCGCCAGCAGCCAAGATTCGGGACAGGGTTCTGGCGGGGAGCTGTTTTTT
clone_size: .
d_call: TRBD1
v_call: TRBV4-1
j_call: TRBJ2-2

cdr3_aa: CASSLDRARDYTF
cdr3_nt: TGTGCCAGCAGCTTGGATAGGGCGCGTGACTACACCTTC
clone_size: .
d_call: .
v_call: TRBV5-6
j_call: TRBJ1-2

cdr3_aa: CASSLGLAWNTEAFF
cdr3_nt: TGCGCCAGCAGCTTGGGCCTAGCTTGGAACACTGAAGCTTTCTTT
clone_size: .
d_call: .
v_call: TRBV5-1
j_call: TRBJ1-1

cdr3_aa: CASSSDRVNPYEQYF
cdr3_nt: TGTGCCAGCAGCTCGGACAGGGTAAACCCCTACGAGCAGTACTTC
clone_size: .
d_call: TRBD1
v_call: TRBV7-8
j_call: TRBJ2-7

cdr3_aa: CASSQDGGQDYGYTF
cdr3_nt: TGTGCCAGCAGCCAAGATGGAGGACAGGACTATGGCTACACCTTC
clone_size: once
d_call: TRBD1
v_call: TRBV4-2
j_call: TRBJ1-2

cdr3_aa: CASSMTSRAQGETQYF
cdr3_nt: TGTGCCAGTAGTATGACTTCGAGGGCCCAGGGCGAGACCCAGTACTTC
clone_size: .
d_call: .
v_call: TRBV19
j_call: TRBJ2-5

cdr3_aa: CASEGWTDTQYF
cdr3_nt: TGTGCCAGCGAGGGGTGGACAGATACGCAGTATTTT
clone_size: .
d_call: .
v_call: TRBV2
j_call: TRBJ2-3

cdr3_aa: CASSAGKQFF
cdr3_nt: TGTGCCAGCAGTGCGGGGAAGCAGTTCTTC
clone_size: .
d_call: .
v_call: TRBV2
j_call: TRBJ2-1

cdr3_aa: CASSLRDSRTGELFF
cdr3_nt: TGTGCCAGCAGCTTAAGGGACAGTAGGACCGGGGAGCTGTTTTTT
clone_size: .
d_call: TRBD1
v_call: TRBV7-3
j_call: TRBJ2-2

cdr3_aa: CASSPIAWKAQETQYF
cdr3_nt: TGTGCCAGCAGCCCAATAGCCTGGAAGGCCCAAGAGACCCAGTACTTC
clone_size: .
d_call: .
v_call: TRBV11-2
j_call: TRBJ2-5

cdr3_aa: CASSFGTSHTQYF
cdr3_nt: TGTGCCAGCAGTTTCGGCACCTCCCATACGCAGTATTTT
clone_size: .
d_call: .
v_call: TRBV12-3/TRBV12-4
j_call: TRBJ2-3

cdr3_aa: CASSVDPVMNTEAFF
cdr3_nt: TGTGCCAGCAGCGTAGATCCCGTGATGAACACTGAAGCTTTCTTT
clone_size: .
d_call: .
v_call: TRBV9
j_call: TRBJ1-1

cdr3_aa: CASSLGWPDEQYF
cdr3_nt: TGTGCCAGCAGCTTGGGCTGGCCGGATGAGCAGTACTTC
clone_size: .
d_call: .
v_call: TRBV5-6
j_call: TRBJ2-7